The rows below give T cell receptor beta chains drawn from one sample of a study of cytomegalovirus exposure and HLA in healthy donors. The repertoire was sequenced with immunoSEQ multiplex PCR; TCRdb's copy has only in-frame clones and lacks some. The table records some 140,000 clones, roughly 80% of them present only once. The sample was PBMCs. The receptor set was obtained from a woman aged 50 to 65 in good health and CMV-seropositive. Both conserved end residues are part of each CDR3. Each record gives: D gene, J gene, V gene, clone size, CDR3 DNA, CDR3 protein. A D gene is named only where the DNA matches it firmly. Clone size is stated in some rows and not others, as once, few, many or a class when expanded.

d_gene: -
j_gene: TRBJ2-7
v_gene: TRBV28
abundance: -
CDR3nt: TGTGCCACCGCTCTGGGACAAGGTTCCTACGAGCAGTACTTC
CDR3aa: CATALGQGSYEQYF

d_gene: TRBD2
j_gene: TRBJ2-3
v_gene: TRBV25-1
abundance: once
CDR3nt: TGTGCCAGCAGTGGACCCATTCTGGGGGGGGTTGGTACGCAGTATTTT
CDR3aa: CASSGPILGGVGTQYF

d_gene: TRBD1
j_gene: TRBJ1-4
v_gene: TRBV5-1
abundance: -
CDR3nt: TGCGCCAGCAGGACCGGGACAGCGAATGAAAAACTGTTTTTT
CDR3aa: CASRTGTANEKLFF

d_gene: TRBD2
j_gene: TRBJ2-7
v_gene: TRBV18
abundance: -
CDR3nt: TGTGCCAGCTCAGTGGGGGGGTCGAGGAACTACGAGCAGTACTTC
CDR3aa: CASSVGGSRNYEQYF

d_gene: TRBD2
j_gene: TRBJ2-1
v_gene: TRBV28
abundance: -
CDR3nt: TGTGCCAGCAGTTCCATCCGCCCAGGGACTAGCGGGGGGGCCTACTACAATGAGCAGTTCTTC
CDR3aa: CASSSIRPGTSGGAYYNEQFF

d_gene: TRBD2
j_gene: TRBJ2-2
v_gene: TRBV14
abundance: -
CDR3nt: TGTGCCAGCAGCCAAGATACCTCCGGGACTAGCGGGATTCTCACCGGGGAGCTGTTTTTT
CDR3aa: CASSQDTSGTSGILTGELFF

d_gene: -
j_gene: TRBJ2-5
v_gene: TRBV4-1
abundance: once
CDR3nt: TGCGCCAGCAGCCAAGGAGCGATAGTCCAAGAGACCCAGTACTTC
CDR3aa: CASSQGAIVQETQYF

d_gene: TRBD1
j_gene: TRBJ2-1
v_gene: TRBV9
abundance: -
CDR3nt: TGTGCCAGCAGCGCCGGACAGGGGGTTAATGAGCAGTTCTTC
CDR3aa: CASSAGQGVNEQFF

d_gene: -
j_gene: TRBJ2-1
v_gene: TRBV7-3
abundance: -
CDR3nt: TGTGCCAGCAGCCCCCAGGCAGGGCAGAGATACAATGAGCAGTTCTTC
CDR3aa: CASSPQAGQRYNEQFF

d_gene: -
j_gene: TRBJ2-5
v_gene: TRBV15
abundance: -
CDR3nt: TGTGCCACCAGCAGAGAGGAGCGAACCCAGTACTTC
CDR3aa: CATSREERTQYF

d_gene: TRBD2
j_gene: TRBJ2-3
v_gene: TRBV7-2
abundance: few
CDR3nt: TGTGCCAGCAGCTGGGGCCAGGGAGGGGCCACAGATACGCAGTATTTT
CDR3aa: CASSWGQGGATDTQYF

d_gene: -
j_gene: TRBJ1-2
v_gene: TRBV19
abundance: few
CDR3nt: TGTGCCAGTAGTATTGGGGGCGGCAGGAGATATGGCTACACCTTC
CDR3aa: CASSIGGGRRYGYTF

d_gene: TRBD2
j_gene: TRBJ2-5
v_gene: TRBV9
abundance: -
CDR3nt: TGTGCCAGCAGCGCCCGACTAGCGGAGACCCAGTACTTC
CDR3aa: CASSARLAETQYF

d_gene: TRBD1
j_gene: TRBJ2-3
v_gene: TRBV6-5
abundance: -
CDR3nt: TGTGCCAGCACGGATCCGACAGGGCTCAGGGATACGCAGTATTTT
CDR3aa: CASTDPTGLRDTQYF

d_gene: -
j_gene: TRBJ2-7
v_gene: TRBV5-1
abundance: -
CDR3nt: TGCGCCAGCGGTGAGGGAAGGACCTACGAGCAGTACTTC
CDR3aa: CASGEGRTYEQYF

d_gene: TRBD1
j_gene: TRBJ1-1
v_gene: TRBV27
abundance: -
CDR3nt: TGTGCCAGCAGTTCCTCCGGGACAGGGGCGATTACTGAAGCTTTCTTT
CDR3aa: CASSSSGTGAITEAFF

d_gene: -
j_gene: TRBJ1-4
v_gene: TRBV19
abundance: -
CDR3nt: TGTGCCAGTAGTATCTCCACGGGTCCAAATGAAAAACTGTTTTTT
CDR3aa: CASSISTGPNEKLFF

d_gene: TRBD2
j_gene: TRBJ2-7
v_gene: TRBV6-1
abundance: -
CDR3nt: TGTGCCAGCAGTGAACTGGGACTAGGGTCCTACGAGCAGTACTTC
CDR3aa: CASSELGLGSYEQYF

d_gene: TRBD2
j_gene: TRBJ2-5
v_gene: TRBV4-2
abundance: -
CDR3nt: TGTGCCAGCAGCCAACCGAACGGGGGGATGGAGACCCAGTACTTC
CDR3aa: CASSQPNGGMETQYF

d_gene: -
j_gene: TRBJ1-1
v_gene: TRBV7-9
abundance: -
CDR3nt: TGTGCCAGCAGCCCACACTTGGGGGCCACTGAAGCTTTCTTT
CDR3aa: CASSPHLGATEAFF

d_gene: -
j_gene: TRBJ2-1
v_gene: TRBV20-1
abundance: -
CDR3nt: TGCAGTGCTAGAGGATACGGGAGCCAGTTCTTC
CDR3aa: CSARGYGSQFF

d_gene: -
j_gene: TRBJ1-6
v_gene: TRBV11-3
abundance: -
CDR3nt: TGTGCCAGCAGCTTAGGGGGGGTTGATTCACCCCTCCACTTT
CDR3aa: CASSLGGVDSPLHF

d_gene: TRBD1
j_gene: TRBJ1-6
v_gene: TRBV5-6
abundance: -
CDR3nt: TGTGCCAGCAGCCCCGGGACAGTCAATTCACCCCTCCACTTT
CDR3aa: CASSPGTVNSPLHF

d_gene: -
j_gene: TRBJ1-4
v_gene: TRBV7-3
abundance: -
CDR3nt: TGTGCCAGCAGCTTAGGGAGGGGACGTAATGAAAAACTGTTTTTT
CDR3aa: CASSLGRGRNEKLFF

d_gene: -
j_gene: TRBJ1-1
v_gene: TRBV4-1
abundance: -
CDR3nt: TGCGCCAGCCAGGACTCACTGGGTGTAAGTGAAGCTTTCTTT
CDR3aa: CASQDSLGVSEAFF

d_gene: -
j_gene: TRBJ2-1
v_gene: TRBV20-1
abundance: -
CDR3nt: TGCAGTGCTAGACCGGTGGTGGAGCAGTTCTTC
CDR3aa: CSARPVVEQFF

d_gene: TRBD1
j_gene: TRBJ1-2
v_gene: TRBV5-6
abundance: once
CDR3nt: TGTGCCAGCAGCTTACAGGACAGGATCCCCTATGGCTACACCTTC
CDR3aa: CASSLQDRIPYGYTF

d_gene: -
j_gene: TRBJ2-2
v_gene: TRBV11-2
abundance: -
CDR3nt: TGTGCCAGCAGCTTGAATAGCGCGGGAAACACCGGGGAGCTGTTTTTT
CDR3aa: CASSLNSAGNTGELFF

d_gene: -
j_gene: TRBJ2-7
v_gene: TRBV18
abundance: few
CDR3nt: TGTGCCAGCTCACCAACAAGTACCCCCTACGAGCAGTACTTC
CDR3aa: CASSPTSTPYEQYF

d_gene: -
j_gene: TRBJ2-2
v_gene: TRBV15
abundance: -
CDR3nt: TGTGCCACCAGCATCGACTATCCTTCGAACACCGGGGAGCTGTTTTTT
CDR3aa: CATSIDYPSNTGELFF

d_gene: TRBD1
j_gene: TRBJ2-5
v_gene: TRBV4-1
abundance: -
CDR3nt: TGCGCCAGCAGCCAAGTCGGACAGGGGCAAGAGACCCAGTACTTC
CDR3aa: CASSQVGQGQETQYF

d_gene: TRBD1
j_gene: TRBJ2-7
v_gene: TRBV7-9
abundance: -
CDR3nt: TGTGCCAGCAGTAAACAGGGGTCCTACGAGCAGTACTTC
CDR3aa: CASSKQGSYEQYF

d_gene: -
j_gene: TRBJ1-1
v_gene: TRBV4-2
abundance: few
CDR3nt: TGTGCCAGCAGCCAGGCGTGGGGGGGGGTTCAGAACACTGAAGCTTTCTTT
CDR3aa: CASSQAWGGVQNTEAFF

d_gene: -
j_gene: TRBJ1-2
v_gene: TRBV7-9
abundance: -
CDR3nt: TGTTCCAGCAGCTTAGCCAGTACTGGCTACACCTTC
CDR3aa: CSSSLASTGYTF

d_gene: TRBD2
j_gene: TRBJ2-5
v_gene: TRBV5-1
abundance: few
CDR3nt: TGCGCCAGCAGCTGGGGGACTAGCGGGGAAGAGACCCAGTACTTC
CDR3aa: CASSWGTSGEETQYF

d_gene: TRBD1
j_gene: TRBJ2-5
v_gene: TRBV6-1
abundance: once
CDR3nt: TGTGCCAGCAGTGATAACAGGGGACGGGAAGAGACCCAGTACTTC
CDR3aa: CASSDNRGREETQYF

d_gene: -
j_gene: TRBJ1-5
v_gene: TRBV19
abundance: once
CDR3nt: TGTGCCAGTAAGGGGGGCAATCAGCCCCAGCATTTT
CDR3aa: CASKGGNQPQHF

d_gene: -
j_gene: TRBJ2-4
v_gene: TRBV6-5
abundance: -
CDR3nt: TGTGCCAGCACCTCGGACATCCAAAACATTCAGTACTTC
CDR3aa: CASTSDIQNIQYF

d_gene: -
j_gene: TRBJ2-3
v_gene: TRBV29-1
abundance: -
CDR3nt: TGCAGCGTTGCCAGGGATGCAGATACGCAGTATTTT
CDR3aa: CSVARDADTQYF